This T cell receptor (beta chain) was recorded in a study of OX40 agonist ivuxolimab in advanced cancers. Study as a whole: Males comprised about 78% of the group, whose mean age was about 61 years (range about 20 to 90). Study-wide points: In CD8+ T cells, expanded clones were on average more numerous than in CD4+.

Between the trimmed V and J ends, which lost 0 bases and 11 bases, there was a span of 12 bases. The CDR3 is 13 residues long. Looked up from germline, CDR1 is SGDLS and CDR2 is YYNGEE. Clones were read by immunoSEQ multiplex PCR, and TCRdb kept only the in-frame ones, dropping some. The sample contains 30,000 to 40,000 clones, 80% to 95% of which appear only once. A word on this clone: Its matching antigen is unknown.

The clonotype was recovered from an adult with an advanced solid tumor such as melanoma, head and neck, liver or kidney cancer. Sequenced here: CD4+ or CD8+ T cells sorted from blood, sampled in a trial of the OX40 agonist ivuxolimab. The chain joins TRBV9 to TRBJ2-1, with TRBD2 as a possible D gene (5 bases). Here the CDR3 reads CASSVEGGGQQFF. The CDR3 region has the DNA TGTGCCAGCAGCGTAGAAGGAGGCGGCCAGCAGTTCTTC. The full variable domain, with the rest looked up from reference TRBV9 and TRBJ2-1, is DSGVTQTPKHLITATGQRVTLRCSPRSGDLSVYWYQQSLDQGLQFLIQYYNGEERAKGNILERFSAQQFPDLHSELNLSSLELGDSALYFCASSVEGGGQQFFGPGTRLTVL.